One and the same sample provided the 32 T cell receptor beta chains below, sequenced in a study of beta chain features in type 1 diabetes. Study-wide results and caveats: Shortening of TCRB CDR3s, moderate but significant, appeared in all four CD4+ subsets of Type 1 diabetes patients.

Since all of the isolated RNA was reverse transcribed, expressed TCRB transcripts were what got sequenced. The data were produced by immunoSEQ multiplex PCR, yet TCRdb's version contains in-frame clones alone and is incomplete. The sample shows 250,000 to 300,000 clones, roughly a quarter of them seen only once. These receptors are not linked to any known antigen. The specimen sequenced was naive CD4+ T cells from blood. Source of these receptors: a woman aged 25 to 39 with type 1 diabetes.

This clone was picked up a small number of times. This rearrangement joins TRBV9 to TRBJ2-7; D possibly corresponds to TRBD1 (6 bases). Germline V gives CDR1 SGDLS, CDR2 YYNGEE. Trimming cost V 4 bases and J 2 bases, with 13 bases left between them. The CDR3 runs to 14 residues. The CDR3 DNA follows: TGTGCCAGCAGCCCCAGGACAGAAACCTACGAGCAGTACTTC. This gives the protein CASSPRTETYEQYF.

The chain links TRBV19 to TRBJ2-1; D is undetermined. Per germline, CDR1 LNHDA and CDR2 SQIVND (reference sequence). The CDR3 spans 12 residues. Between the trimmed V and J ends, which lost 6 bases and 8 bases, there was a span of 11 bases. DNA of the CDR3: TGTGCCAGTAGCCCCGACTTTCATGAGCAGTTCTTC. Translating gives CASSPDFHEQFF.

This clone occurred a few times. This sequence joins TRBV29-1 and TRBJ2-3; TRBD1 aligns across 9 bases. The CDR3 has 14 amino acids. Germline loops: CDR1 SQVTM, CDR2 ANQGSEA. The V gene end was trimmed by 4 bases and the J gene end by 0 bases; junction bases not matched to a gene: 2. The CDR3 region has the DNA TGCAGCGTTGGCGGGACAGGGAGCACAGATACGCAGTATTTT. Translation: CSVGGTGSTDTQYF.

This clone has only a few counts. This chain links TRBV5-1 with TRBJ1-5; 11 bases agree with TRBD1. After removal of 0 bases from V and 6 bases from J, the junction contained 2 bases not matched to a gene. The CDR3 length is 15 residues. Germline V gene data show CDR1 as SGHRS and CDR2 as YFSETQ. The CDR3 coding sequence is TGCGCCAGCAGCTTGGGGACAGGGGGCGGTCAGCCCCAGCATTTT. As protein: CASSLGTGGGQPQHF.

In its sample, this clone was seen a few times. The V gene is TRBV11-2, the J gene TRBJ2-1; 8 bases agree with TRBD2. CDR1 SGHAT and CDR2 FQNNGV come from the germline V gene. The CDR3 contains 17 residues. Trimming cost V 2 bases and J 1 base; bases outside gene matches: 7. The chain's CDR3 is CASSLRGASGSYNEQFF. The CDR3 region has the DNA TGTGCCAGCAGCTTACGGGGGGCTAGCGGGTCCTACAATGAGCAGTTCTTC. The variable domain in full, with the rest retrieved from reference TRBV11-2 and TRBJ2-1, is EAGVAQSPRYKIIEKRQSVAFWCNPISGHATLYWYQQILGQGPKLLIQFQNNGVVDDSQLPKDRFSAERLKGVDSTLKIQPAKLEDSAVYLCASSLRGASGSYNEQFFGPGTRLTVL.

CDR3 amino acids: CASSLRDRGYGYTF. CDR3 bases: TGTGCCAGCAGCTTGAGGGACAGGGGCTATGGCTACACCTTC. This chain uses TRBV5-8 with TRBJ1-2, with 10 bases lining up with TRBD1. CDR3 length: 14 amino acids. V lost 1 base, J lost 4 bases, and 1 base stayed unmatched. Germline values: CDR1 SGHTS, CDR2 YDEGEE.

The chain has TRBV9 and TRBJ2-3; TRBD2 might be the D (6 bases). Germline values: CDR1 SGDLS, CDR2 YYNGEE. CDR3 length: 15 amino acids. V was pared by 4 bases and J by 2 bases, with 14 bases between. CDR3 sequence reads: CASSPQTRTTDTQYF. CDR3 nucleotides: TGTGCCAGCAGCCCCCAGACTAGAACCACAGATACGCAGTATTTT.

Here the CDR3 DNA reads TGTGCCAGCAGCTTCTGGAGGTTGAGCTCCTACAATGAGCAGTTCTTC. It is translated as CASSFWRLSSYNEQFF. The chain is built from TRBV11-2 and TRBJ2-1, with a possible D match to TRBD2 (5 bases). V lost 3 bases and J lost 0, with 12 bases in between. The CDR3 spans 16 residues. The germline V gene encodes CDR1 SGHAT and CDR2 FQNNGV.

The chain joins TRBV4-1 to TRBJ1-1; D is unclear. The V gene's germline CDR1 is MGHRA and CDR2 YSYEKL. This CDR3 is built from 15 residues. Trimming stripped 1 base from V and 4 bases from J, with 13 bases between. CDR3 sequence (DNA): TGCGCCAGCAGCCAAGGGGTCGGGAGGAGCACTGAAGCTTTCTTT. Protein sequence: CASSQGVGRSTEAFF.

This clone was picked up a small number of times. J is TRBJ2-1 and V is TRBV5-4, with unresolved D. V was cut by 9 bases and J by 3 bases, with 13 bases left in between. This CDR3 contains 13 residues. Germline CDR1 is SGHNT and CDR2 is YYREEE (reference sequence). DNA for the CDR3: TGTGCCACACAAGCCCAGGACTACAATGAGCAGTTCTTC. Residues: CATQAQDYNEQFF.

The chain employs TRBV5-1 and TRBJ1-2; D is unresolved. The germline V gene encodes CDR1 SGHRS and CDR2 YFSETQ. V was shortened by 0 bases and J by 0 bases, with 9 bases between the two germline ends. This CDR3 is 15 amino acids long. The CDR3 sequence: CASSLGAASNYGYTF. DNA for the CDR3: TGCGCCAGCAGCTTGGGGGCTGCCTCTAACTATGGCTACACCTTC. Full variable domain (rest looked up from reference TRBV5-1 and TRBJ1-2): KAGVTQTPRYLIKTRGQQVTLSCSPISGHRSVSWYQQTPGQGLQFLFEYFSETQRNKGNFPGRFSGRQFSNSRSEMNVSTLELGDSALYLCASSLGAASNYGYTFGSGTRLTVV.

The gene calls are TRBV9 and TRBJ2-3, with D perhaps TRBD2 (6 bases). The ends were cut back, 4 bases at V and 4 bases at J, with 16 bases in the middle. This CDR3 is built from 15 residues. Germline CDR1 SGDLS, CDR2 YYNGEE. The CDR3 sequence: CASSPRLEHADTQYF. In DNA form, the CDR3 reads TGTGCCAGCAGCCCCCGACTAGAACATGCAGATACGCAGTATTTT. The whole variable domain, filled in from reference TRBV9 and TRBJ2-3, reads DSGVTQTPKHLITATGQRVTLRCSPRSGDLSVYWYQQSLDQGLQFLIQYYNGEERAKGNILERFSAQQFPDLHSELNLSSLELGDSALYFCASSPRLEHADTQYFGPGTRLTVL.

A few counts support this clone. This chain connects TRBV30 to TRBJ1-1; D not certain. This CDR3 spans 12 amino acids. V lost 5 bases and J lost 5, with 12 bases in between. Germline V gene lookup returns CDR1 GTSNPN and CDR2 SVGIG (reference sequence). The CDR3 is CAWGLVGTEAFF. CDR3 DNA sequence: TGTGCCTGGGGTCTGGTCGGGACTGAAGCTTTCTTT.

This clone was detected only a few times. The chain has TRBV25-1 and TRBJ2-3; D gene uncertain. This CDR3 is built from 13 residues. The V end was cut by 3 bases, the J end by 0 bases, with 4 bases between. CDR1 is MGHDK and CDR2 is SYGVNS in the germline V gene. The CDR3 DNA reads TGTGCCAGCAGTGAGTCAAGCACAGATACGCAGTATTTT. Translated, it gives CASSESSTDTQYF.

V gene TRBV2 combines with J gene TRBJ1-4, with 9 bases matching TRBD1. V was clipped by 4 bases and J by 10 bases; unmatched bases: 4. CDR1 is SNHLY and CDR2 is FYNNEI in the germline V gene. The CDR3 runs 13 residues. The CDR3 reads CASSVWTGVKLFF. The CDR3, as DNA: TGTGCCAGCAGTGTCTGGACAGGGGTAAAACTGTTTTTT.

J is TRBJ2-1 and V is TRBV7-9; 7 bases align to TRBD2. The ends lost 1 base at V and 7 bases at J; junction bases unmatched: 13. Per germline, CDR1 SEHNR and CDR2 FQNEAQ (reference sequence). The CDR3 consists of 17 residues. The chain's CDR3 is CASSLGVFAGALNEQFF. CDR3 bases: TGTGCCAGCAGCTTAGGGGTTTTTGCGGGAGCCCTGAATGAGCAGTTCTTC.

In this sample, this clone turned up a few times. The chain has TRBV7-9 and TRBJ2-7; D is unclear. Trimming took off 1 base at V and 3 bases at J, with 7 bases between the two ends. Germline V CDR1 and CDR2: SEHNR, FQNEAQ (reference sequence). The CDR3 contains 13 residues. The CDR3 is CASSLVVSYEQYF. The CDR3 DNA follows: TGTGCCAGCAGCTTAGTTGTTAGCTACGAGCAGTACTTC.

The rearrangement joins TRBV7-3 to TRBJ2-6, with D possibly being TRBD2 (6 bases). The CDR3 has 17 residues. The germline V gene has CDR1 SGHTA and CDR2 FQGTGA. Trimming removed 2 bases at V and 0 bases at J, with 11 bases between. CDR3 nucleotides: TGTGCCAGCAGCTTAGCGGGACCCAACTCTGGGGCCAACGTCCTGACTTTC. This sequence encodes CASSLAGPNSGANVLTF.

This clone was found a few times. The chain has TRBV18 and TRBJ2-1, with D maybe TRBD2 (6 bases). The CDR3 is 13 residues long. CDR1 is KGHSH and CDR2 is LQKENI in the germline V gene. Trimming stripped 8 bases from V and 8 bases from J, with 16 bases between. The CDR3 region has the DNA TGTGCCAGCCAACGACTAGTTCGGGATGAGCAGTTCTTC. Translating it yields CASQRLVRDEQFF. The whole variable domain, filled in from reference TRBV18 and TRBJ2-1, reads NAGVMQNPRHLVRRRGQEARLRCSPMKGHSHVYWYRQLPEEGLKFMVYLQKENIIDESGMPKERFSAEFPKEGPSILRIQQVVRGDSAAYFCASQRLVRDEQFFGPGTRLTVL.

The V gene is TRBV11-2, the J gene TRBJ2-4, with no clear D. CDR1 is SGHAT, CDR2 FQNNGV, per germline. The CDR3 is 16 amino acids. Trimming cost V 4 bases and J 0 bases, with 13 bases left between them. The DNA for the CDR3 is TGTGCCAGCAGCTCCCTAGTTAACTTAGCCAAAAACATTCAGTACTTC. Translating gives CASSSLVNLAKNIQYF.

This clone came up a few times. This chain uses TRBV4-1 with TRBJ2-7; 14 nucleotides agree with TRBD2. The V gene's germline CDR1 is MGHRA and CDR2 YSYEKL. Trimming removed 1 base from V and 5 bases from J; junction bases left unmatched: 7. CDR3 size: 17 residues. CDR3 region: CASSQVQRTSGRNEQYF. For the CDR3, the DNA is TGCGCCAGCAGCCAAGTTCAGCGGACTAGCGGGAGGAACGAGCAGTACTTC.

CDR3 sequence: CASSHSPDTQYF. CDR3 DNA sequence: TGTGCCAGCAGCCACTCCCCAGATACGCAGTATTTT. J is TRBJ2-3 and V is TRBV6-6; D remains ambiguous. The V gene lost 6 bases and the J gene lost 4 bases, with 8 bases spanning the gap. There are 12 residues in the CDR3. CDR1 and CDR2 (germline): MNHNY, SVGAGI (reference sequence).

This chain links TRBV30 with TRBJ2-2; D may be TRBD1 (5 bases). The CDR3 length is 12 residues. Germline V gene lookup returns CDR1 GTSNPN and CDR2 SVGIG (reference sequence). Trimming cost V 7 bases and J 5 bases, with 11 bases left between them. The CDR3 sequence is CALTQGTGELFF. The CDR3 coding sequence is TGTGCCTTAACCCAGGGAACCGGGGAGCTGTTTTTT. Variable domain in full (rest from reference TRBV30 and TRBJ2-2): SQTIHQWPATLVQPVGSPLSLECTVEGTSNPNLYWYRQAAGRGLQLLFYSVGIGQISSEVPQNLSASRPQDRQFILSSKKLLLSDSGFYLCALTQGTGELFFGEGSRLTVL.

CDR3 sequence (DNA): TGCGCCAGCACGGACAGCCGAGACTCCTACGAGCAGTACTTC. It is translated as CASTDSRDSYEQYF. The genes are TRBV5-1 and TRBJ2-7; D may be TRBD1 (6 bases). Germline V gene lookup returns CDR1 SGHRS and CDR2 YFSETQ. CDR3 length: 14 amino acids. The V gene lost 6 bases and the J gene lost 0 bases, with 13 bases spanning the gap.

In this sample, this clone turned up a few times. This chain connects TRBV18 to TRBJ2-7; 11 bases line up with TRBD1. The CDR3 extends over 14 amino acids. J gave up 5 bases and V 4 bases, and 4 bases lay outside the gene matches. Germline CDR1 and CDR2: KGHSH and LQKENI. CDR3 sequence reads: CASSRGQGADEQYF. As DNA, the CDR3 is TGTGCCAGCTCACGCGGACAGGGGGCGGACGAGCAGTACTTC.

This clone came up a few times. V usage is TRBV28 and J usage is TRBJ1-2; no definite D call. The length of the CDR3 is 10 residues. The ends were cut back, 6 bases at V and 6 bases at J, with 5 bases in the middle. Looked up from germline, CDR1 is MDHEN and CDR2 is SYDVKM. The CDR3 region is CASRENGYTF. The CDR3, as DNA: TGTGCCAGCAGGGAGAATGGCTACACCTTC.

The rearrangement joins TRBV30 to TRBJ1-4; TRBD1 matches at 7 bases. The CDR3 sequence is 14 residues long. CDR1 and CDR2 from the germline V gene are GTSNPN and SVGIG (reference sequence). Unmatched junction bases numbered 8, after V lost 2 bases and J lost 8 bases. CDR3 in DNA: TGTGCCTGGAGTCAGCACAGGGGCGGCGAAAAACTGTTTTTT. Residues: CAWSQHRGGEKLFF.

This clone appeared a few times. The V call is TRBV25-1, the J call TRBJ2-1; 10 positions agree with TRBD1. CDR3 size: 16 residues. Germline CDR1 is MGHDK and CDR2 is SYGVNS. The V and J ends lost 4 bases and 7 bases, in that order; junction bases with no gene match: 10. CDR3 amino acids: CASSGDRQGARNEQFF. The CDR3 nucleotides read TGTGCCAGCAGTGGGGACCGACAGGGGGCGAGAAATGAGCAGTTCTTC. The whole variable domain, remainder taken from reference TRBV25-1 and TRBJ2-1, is EADIYQTPRYLVIGTGKKITLECSQTMGHDKMYWYQQDPGMELHLIHYSYGVNSTEKGDLSSESTVSRIRTEHFPLTLESARPSHTSQYLCASSGDRQGARNEQFFGPGTRLTVL.

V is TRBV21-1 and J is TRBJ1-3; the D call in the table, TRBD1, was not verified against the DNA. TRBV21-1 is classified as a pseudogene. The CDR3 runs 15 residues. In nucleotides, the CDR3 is TGTGCCAGCAGCAGAGCCTCGGGACAGGGAAACACCATATATTTT. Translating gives CASSRASGQGNTIYF.

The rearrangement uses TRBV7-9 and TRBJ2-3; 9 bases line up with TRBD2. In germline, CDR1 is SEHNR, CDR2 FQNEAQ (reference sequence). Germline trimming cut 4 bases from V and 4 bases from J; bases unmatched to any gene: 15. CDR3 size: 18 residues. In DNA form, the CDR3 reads TGTGCCAGCAGCTCGACAGCGGGAGGCCCCACGGGGGCAGATACGCAGTATTTT. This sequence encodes CASSSTAGGPTGADTQYF.

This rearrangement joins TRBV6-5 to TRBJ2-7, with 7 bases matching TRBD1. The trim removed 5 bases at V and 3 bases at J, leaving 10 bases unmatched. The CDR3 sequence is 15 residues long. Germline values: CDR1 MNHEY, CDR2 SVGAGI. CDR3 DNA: TGTGCCAGCAGTACAACTGGGACAGCGATCTACGAGCAGTACTTC. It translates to CASSTTGTAIYEQYF.

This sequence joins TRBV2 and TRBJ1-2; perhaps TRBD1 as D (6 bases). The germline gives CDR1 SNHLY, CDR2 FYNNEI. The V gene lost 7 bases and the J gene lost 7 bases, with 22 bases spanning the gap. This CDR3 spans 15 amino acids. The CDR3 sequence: CASTGQIRAGLGYTF. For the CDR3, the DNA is TGTGCCAGCACCGGACAGATTAGGGCTGGTCTTGGCTACACCTTC. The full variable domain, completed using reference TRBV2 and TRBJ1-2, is EPEVTQTPSHQVTQMGQEVILRCVPISNHLYFYWYRQILGQKVEFLVSFYNNEISEKSEIFDDQFSVERPDGSNFTLKIRSTKLEDSAMYFCASTGQIRAGLGYTFGSGTRLTVV.